These T cell receptor beta chains were read from a single sample in a study of OX40 agonist ivuxolimab in advanced cancers. Some clones are missing from TCRdb's copy, which holds only in-frame ones; the method was immunoSEQ multiplex PCR. Of approximately 74,000 clones detected, about 90% appear once; the ten largest clones hold more than 1.5%. Sequencing used CD4+ or CD8+ T cells sorted from blood, obtained in a trial of the OX40 agonist ivuxolimab. Receptor source: an adult with an advanced solid tumor such as melanoma, head and neck, liver or kidney cancer. Both conserved end residues are part of each CDR3. The order of the fields is V gene, J gene, clone size, D gene, CDR3 protein, CDR3 DNA. A D gene is named only where the DNA matches it firmly. Rows may omit the clone size; those that give it use once, few, many or a size class.

v_gene: TRBV14
j_gene: TRBJ2-3
abundance: .
d_gene: TRBD2
CDR3aa: CASAPLAGGGDTQYF
CDR3nt: TGTGCCAGCGCTCCTCTAGCGGGAGGAGGAGATACGCAGTATTTT

v_gene: TRBV7-2
j_gene: TRBJ2-3
abundance: .
d_gene: .
CDR3aa: CASSKRASPDTQYF
CDR3nt: TGTGCCAGCAGCAAAAGAGCGAGCCCAGATACGCAGTATTTT

v_gene: TRBV18
j_gene: TRBJ2-3
abundance: .
d_gene: .
CDR3aa: CASSRGRTDTQYF
CDR3nt: TGTGCCAGCTCACGTGGTCGCACAGATACGCAGTATTTT

v_gene: TRBV5-4
j_gene: TRBJ2-1
abundance: .
d_gene: TRBD2
CDR3aa: CASSHPGLARNEQFF
CDR3nt: TGTGCCAGCAGCCACCCGGGACTAGCCAGGAATGAGCAGTTCTTC

v_gene: TRBV27
j_gene: TRBJ2-3
abundance: once
d_gene: .
CDR3aa: CASSSNWELRDTQYF
CDR3nt: TGTGCCAGCAGTTCAAATTGGGAACTTAGGGATACGCAGTATTTT

v_gene: TRBV28
j_gene: TRBJ1-2
abundance: .
d_gene: TRBD1
CDR3aa: CASSPTRTGGTYGYTF
CDR3nt: TGTGCCAGCAGTCCCACAAGGACAGGGGGGACCTATGGCTACACCTTC

v_gene: TRBV30
j_gene: TRBJ1-5
abundance: once
d_gene: .
CDR3aa: CAWSVQSNQPQHF
CDR3nt: TGTGCCTGGAGTGTACAGAGCAATCAGCCCCAGCATTTT

v_gene: TRBV28
j_gene: TRBJ2-1
abundance: .
d_gene: TRBD2
CDR3aa: CASSGLASLRNEQFF
CDR3nt: TGTGCCAGCAGTGGACTAGCGAGTCTTCGCAATGAGCAGTTCTTC

v_gene: TRBV7-9
j_gene: TRBJ1-1
abundance: .
d_gene: .
CDR3aa: CASSLLPGMNTEAFF
CDR3nt: TGTGCCAGCAGCTTACTTCCAGGAATGAACACTGAAGCTTTCTTT

v_gene: TRBV9
j_gene: TRBJ2-3
abundance: once
d_gene: .
CDR3aa: CASSVGDTQYF
CDR3nt: TGTGCCAGCAGCGTAGGTGATACGCAGTATTTT

v_gene: TRBV11-2
j_gene: TRBJ2-7
abundance: .
d_gene: .
CDR3aa: CASSLNRDSTYEQYF
CDR3nt: TGTGCCAGCAGCCTCAACCGGGATTCCACCTACGAGCAGTACTTC

v_gene: TRBV2
j_gene: TRBJ2-5
abundance: once
d_gene: .
CDR3aa: CASSVRGQETQYF
CDR3nt: TGTGCCAGCAGTGTCCGGGGGCAAGAGACCCAGTACTTC

v_gene: TRBV19
j_gene: TRBJ2-1
abundance: .
d_gene: .
CDR3aa: CASASTGRLRDNEQFF
CDR3nt: TGTGCCAGTGCCTCTACGGGGCGGTTGAGGGACAATGAGCAGTTCTTC